The subject of this entry is one T cell receptor beta chain. Its antigen is unknown. This record comes from a study of blood T cells in healthy people across ages. General study findings and limits: In these data, TCR beta diversity tracked strongly with naive T cell percentage.

A J-beta primer mix and a sample-barcoded 5' primer were used in a second PCR of about 7 to 12 cycles. Each cDNA was tagged by a template-switch adaptor containing 12 random nucleotides. TCRdb itself ran the 5' RACE reads through MiXCR, one entry per CDR3 protein. The sample yields around 800,000 distinct CDR3 sequences, less than 80% seen once. CDR3 size: 16 residues. Trimming cost V 5 bases and J 9 bases, with 20 bases left between them. The V gene's germline CDR1 is MNHEY and CDR2 SMNVEV (reference sequence). Sequenced material: blood. This receptor was taken from a man under 40 in good health. The gene calls are TRBV27 and TRBJ1-6; D gene uncertain. In DNA form, the CDR3 reads TGTGCCAGCAGTCAAAGCGGCGGCCGTCCGACTTCACCCCTCCACTTT. As protein: CASSQSGGRPTSPLHF.